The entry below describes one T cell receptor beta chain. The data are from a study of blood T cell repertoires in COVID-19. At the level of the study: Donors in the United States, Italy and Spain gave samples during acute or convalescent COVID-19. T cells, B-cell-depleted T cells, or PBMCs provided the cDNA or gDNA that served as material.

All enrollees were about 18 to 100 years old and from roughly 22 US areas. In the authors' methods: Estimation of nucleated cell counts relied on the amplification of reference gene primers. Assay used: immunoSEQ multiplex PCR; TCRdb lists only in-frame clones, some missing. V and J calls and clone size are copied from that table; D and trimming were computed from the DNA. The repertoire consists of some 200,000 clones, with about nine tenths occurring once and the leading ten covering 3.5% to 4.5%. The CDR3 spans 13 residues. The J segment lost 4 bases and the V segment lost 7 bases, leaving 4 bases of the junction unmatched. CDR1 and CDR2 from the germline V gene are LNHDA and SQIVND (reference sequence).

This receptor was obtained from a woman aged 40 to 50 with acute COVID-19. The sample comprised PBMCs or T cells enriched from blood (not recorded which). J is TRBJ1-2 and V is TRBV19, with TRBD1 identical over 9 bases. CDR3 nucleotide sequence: TGTGCCAGTATCCGGACAGGGGCCTATGGCTACACCTTC. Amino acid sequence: CASIRTGAYGYTF. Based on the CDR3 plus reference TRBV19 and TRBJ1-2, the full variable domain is DGGITQSPKYLFRKEGQNVTLSCEQNLNHDAMYWYRQDPGQGLRLIYYSQIVNDFQKGDIAEGYSVSREKKESFPLTVTSAQKNPTAFYLCASIRTGAYGYTFGSGTRLTVV.